The 24 T cell receptor beta chains reported below all come from one sample, sequenced in a study of early T cells in non-severe SARS-CoV-2 infection. TCRdb analysed the 5' RACE reads with MiXCR anew, one entry per CDR3 protein. Here the sample spans roughly 75,000 distinct CDR3 sequences, 9% to 10% being singletons. The sequencing sample was made of whole blood. These receptors were obtained from an adult who was a healthcare worker with PCR-confirmed SARS-CoV-2 infection or an uninfected control (not recorded which).

This clonotype was observed many times. The V and J genes are TRBV10-1 and TRBJ2-7; TRBD2 agrees at 10 bases. Germline loops: CDR1 WNHNN, CDR2 SYGVQD (reference sequence). V lost 2 bases to trimming and J lost 5 bases; unmatched junction nucleotides: 6. The CDR3 has 15 residues. The CDR3 coding sequence is TGCGCCAGCAGTGAGGTAGCGGGAGGAGGCCACGAGCAGTACTTC. Translation gives CASSEVAGGGHEQYF.

CDR3 DNA sequence: TGTGCCAGCAGCTCCGCCACCGGGACAGGGGCTAACTATGGCTACACCTTC. Translating it yields CASSSATGTGANYGYTF. This sequence joins TRBV7-9 and TRBJ1-2, with 10 bases aligning to TRBD1. Germline V gene data show CDR1 as SEHNR and CDR2 as FQNEAQ (reference sequence). The V gene end was trimmed by 4 bases and the J gene end by 0 bases; junction bases not matched to a gene: 8. This CDR3 spans 17 amino acids.

This clonotype was picked up a small number of times. The chain is built from TRBV24-1 and TRBJ2-5; 7 bases align to TRBD1. Germline V lookup: CDR1 KGHDR, CDR2 SFDVKD. With 4 bases clipped from V and 2 bases from J, the junction kept 9 bases outside the gene matches. CDR3 length: 16 amino acids. In DNA form, the CDR3 reads TGTGCCACCAGTGACCGCTTACCGGGACAGCAAGAGACCCAGTACTTC. It encodes CATSDRLPGQQETQYF.

This clonotype was recorded many times. The rearrangement uses TRBV19 and TRBJ2-1; 7 nucleotides agree with TRBD2. V lost 3 bases and J lost 3; bases outside the gene matches: 2. CDR3 length equals 14 residues. The germline CDR1 and CDR2 sequences are LNHDA and SQIVND (reference sequence). CDR3 bases: TGTGCCAGTAGTATGGGAGGGGACTACAATGAGCAGTTCTTC. Protein product: CASSMGGDYNEQFF.

This clonotype was seen at least ten times. The chain joins TRBV20-1 to TRBJ1-5; no clear D. Trimming pared 4 bases from V and 2 bases from J, leaving 12 bases between. This CDR3 has 14 residues. Per germline, CDR1 DFQATT and CDR2 SNEGSKA (reference sequence). The chain's CDR3 is CSAISRTGNQPQHF. The CDR3 DNA reads TGCAGTGCTATAAGCAGGACCGGCAATCAGCCCCAGCATTTT.

The J gene is TRBJ1-2, the V gene TRBV20-1, with 10 bases lining up with TRBD1. With V trimmed by 0 bases and J by 3 bases, 13 bases remained unmatched. The CDR3 spans 18 residues. Germline V gene lookup returns CDR1 DFQATT and CDR2 SNEGSKA (reference sequence). The CDR3 sequence: CSARDPGTGAVRDYGYTF. Here the CDR3 DNA reads TGCAGTGCTAGAGATCCGGGGACAGGGGCCGTAAGGGACTATGGCTACACCTTC.

The sample holds many counts of this clonotype. This chain uses TRBV20-1 with TRBJ1-4; D is unclear. The V end lost 6 bases, the J end lost 6 bases, and 11 bases lay between the germline ends. The CDR3 consists of 12 residues. Germline V gives CDR1 DFQATT, CDR2 SNEGSKA (reference sequence). CDR3 bases: TGCAGTGCCAACTTGAGGGATGAAAAACTGTTTTTT. It specifies CSANLRDEKLFF.

This clonotype has more than one count but fewer than ten. CDR3 residues: CASSSTGNTEAFF. CDR3 coding DNA: TGCGCCAGCAGCTCGACTGGGAACACTGAAGCTTTCTTT. This chain uses TRBV5-1 with TRBJ1-1, with unresolved D. The CDR3 runs to 13 residues. V was shortened by 3 bases and J by 1 base, with 7 bases between the two germline ends. The germline V gene has CDR1 SGHRS and CDR2 YFSETQ. Combining the CDR3 with reference TRBV5-1 and TRBJ1-1 gives the whole variable domain KAGVTQTPRYLIKTRGQQVTLSCSPISGHRSVSWYQQTPGQGLQFLFEYFSETQRNKGNFPGRFSGRQFSNSRSEMNVSTLELGDSALYLCASSSTGNTEAFFGQGTRLTVV.

This clonotype has more than one count but fewer than ten. The rearrangement links TRBV20-1 to TRBJ2-5; 9 positions agree with TRBD1. V dropped 5 bases and J dropped 5; count of bases not matched to a gene: 9. The CDR3 totals 14 residues. The germline V gene has CDR1 DFQATT and CDR2 SNEGSKA (reference sequence). The CDR3 loop is CSAPDRGGAETQYF. In DNA form, the CDR3 reads TGCAGTGCTCCCGACAGGGGGGGTGCGGAGACCCAGTACTTC.

This clonotype was seen only a few times. V is TRBV20-1 and J is TRBJ2-3; D is perhaps TRBD2 (6 bases). Trimming cost V 4 bases and J 5 bases, with 13 bases left between them. The CDR3 consists of 13 residues. CDR1 DFQATT and CDR2 SNEGSKA come from the germline V gene (reference sequence). The CDR3 DNA follows: TGCAGTGCTACCGGTGGGGGAGGAGATACGCAGTATTTT. As protein: CSATGGGGDTQYF.

The sample holds many counts of this clonotype. The chain employs TRBV4-1 and TRBJ2-7; the D is unclear. Trimming left V 3 bases short and J 6 bases short, with 6 bases between. Germline V CDR1 and CDR2: MGHRA, YSYEKL. This CDR3 comprises 11 residues. In DNA, the CDR3 is TGCGCCAGCAGCCACTTTGGCGAGCAGTACTTC. It specifies CASSHFGEQYF.

For the CDR3, the DNA is TGCAGCGCCTGTGGGGACAACCTACGGGACATCCTCTTCTTC. It codes for CSACGDNLRDILFF. The chain uses TRBV29-1 and TRBJ2-1; a possible D gene is TRBD1 (6 bases). V was shortened by 7 bases and J by 16 bases, with 29 bases between the two germline ends. Germline-derived CDR1 and CDR2 are SQVTM and ANQGSEA. The CDR3 spans 14 residues.

This clonotype was counted many times. This chain connects TRBV5-1 to TRBJ2-5; no definite D call. CDR3 length: 15 amino acids. V dropped 5 bases and J dropped 1 base, with 15 bases sitting between them. Germline values: CDR1 SGHRS, CDR2 YFSETQ. The CDR3 DNA follows: TGCGCCAGCAGTCCAACCAGGAGCCTCCAAGAGACCCAGTACTTC. This codes for CASSPTRSLQETQYF.

A few counts support this clonotype. V gene TRBV7-2 combines with J gene TRBJ2-7; D remains unclear. Trimming shortened V by 2 bases and J by 7 bases, and 6 bases separated the two germline ends. The CDR3 spans 11 residues. Germline CDR1 and CDR2: SGHTA and FQGNSA. The CDR3 reads CASSLFLEQYF. In DNA, the CDR3 is TGTGCCAGCAGCTTATTTCTAGAGCAGTACTTC.

This clonotype was detected ten times or more. The chain combines TRBV20-1 with TRBJ2-3, with 11 bases identical to TRBD2. V trimming: 3 bases; J trimming: 7 bases; junction bases outside the gene matches: 21. Germline lookup yields CDR1 DFQATT and CDR2 SNEGSKA (reference sequence). CDR3 length equals 19 residues. CDR3 nucleotide sequence: TGCAGTGCTAGCCTACTAGCGGGAGTCCGCAGTGCCGAGGGGAATACGCAGTATTTT. This translates into CSASLLAGVRSAEGNTQYF.

The J gene is TRBJ2-1, the V gene TRBV30; D is unresolved. Germline V gives CDR1 GTSNPN, CDR2 SVGIG (reference sequence). V was trimmed by 0 bases and J by 0 bases, leaving 9 bases between them. The CDR3 contains 15 residues. CDR3 sequence (DNA): TGTGCCTGGAGTGTAGTGTTTAGCTCCTACAATGAGCAGTTCTTC. Amino acid sequence: CAWSVVFSSYNEQFF.

The CDR3 loop is CASSSVYFSAEQYF. The CDR3 coding sequence is TGTGCCAGCAGCTCTGTCTATTTTAGCGCCGAGCAGTACTTC. The chain employs TRBV11-2 and TRBJ2-7, with a weak D call TRBD2 (5 bases). Germline V gene data show CDR1 as SGHAT and CDR2 as FQNNGV. The CDR3 covers 14 residues. V dropped 4 bases and J dropped 6 bases, with 16 bases sitting between them.

This clonotype has at least ten counts. The chain combines TRBV7-9 with TRBJ2-2; possibly TRBD1 or TRBD2 for D (6 bases each). CDR3 length: 15 amino acids. Trimming pared 7 bases from V and 2 bases from J, leaving 14 bases between. The germline V gene encodes CDR1 SEHNR and CDR2 FQNEAQ (reference sequence). The CDR3 coding sequence is TGTGCCAGCACCCCCTACGGGGGCAACACCGGGGAGCTGTTTTTT. It codes for CASTPYGGNTGELFF.

In its sample, this clonotype was seen a few times. The J gene is TRBJ1-3, the V gene TRBV2; no firm D call. V was clipped by 2 bases and J by 0 bases, with 5 bases between them. Germline CDR1 reads SNHLY; CDR2 reads FYNNEI. This CDR3 has 14 residues. The CDR3 nucleotides read TGTGCCAGCAGTGAACAACTCTCTGGAAACACCATATATTTT. Its protein product is CASSEQLSGNTIYF.

This clonotype was seen a handful of times. As DNA, the CDR3 is TGTGCCAGCAGCGTAGCAGCGGGAGGTGCAGATACGCAGTATTTT. Protein product: CASSVAAGGADTQYF. The chain joins TRBV9 to TRBJ2-3; TRBD2 aligns across 9 bases. The junction had 3 bases not matched to a gene; V was cut back by 0 bases and J by 4 bases. There are 15 residues in the CDR3. From germline, CDR1 is SGDLS and CDR2 YYNGEE. The full variable domain, in which reference TRBV9 and TRBJ2-3 provide the parts outside the CDR3, is DSGVTQTPKHLITATGQRVTLRCSPRSGDLSVYWYQQSLDQGLQFLIQYYNGEERAKGNILERFSAQQFPDLHSELNLSSLELGDSALYFCASSVAAGGADTQYFGPGTRLTVL.

This clonotype was counted many times. The chain recombines TRBV7-9 with TRBJ2-1; D is undetermined. CDR1 SEHNR and CDR2 FQNEAQ come from the germline V gene (reference sequence). The V end was cut by 1 base, the J end by 7 bases, with 5 bases between. This CDR3 region has 12 residues. The CDR3, as DNA: TGTGCCAGCAGCTTAGACGGGAATGAGCAGTTCTTC. Its protein is CASSLDGNEQFF. The full variable domain, rest sourced from reference TRBV7-9 and TRBJ2-1, is DTGVSQNPRHKITKRGQNVTFRCDPISEHNRLYWYRQTLGQGPEFLTYFQNEAQLEKSRLLSDRFSAERPKGSFSTLEIQRTEQGDSAMYLCASSLDGNEQFFGPGTRLTVL.

The V and J genes are TRBV20-1 and TRBJ2-7; 13 bases line up with TRBD2. There are 14 residues in the CDR3. Germline V lookup: CDR1 DFQATT, CDR2 SNEGSKA (reference sequence). V gave up 8 bases and J gave up 4 bases; unmatched junction bases: 8. The CDR3 nucleotides are TGCAGTACCCTAACTAGCGGGAGGGCTTACGAGCAGTACTTC. Translated, it gives CSTLTSGRAYEQYF.

This clonotype came up many times. The gene calls are TRBV4-1 and TRBJ2-3; 8 bases map to TRBD2. The CDR3 totals 16 residues. J gave up 6 bases and V 1 base, and 9 bases lay outside the gene matches. Germline CDR1 is MGHRA and CDR2 is YSYEKL. This CDR3 reads CASSQVLAGGADTQYF. CDR3 nucleotides: TGCGCCAGCAGCCAAGTTCTAGCGGGTGGCGCGGATACGCAGTATTTT.

The rearrangement joins TRBV2 to TRBJ1-1; D gene ambiguous. The CDR3 has 15 residues. Trimming took off 4 bases at V and 4 bases at J, with 16 bases between the two ends. Looked up from germline, CDR1 is SNHLY and CDR2 is FYNNEI. The CDR3 nucleotides are TGTGCCAGCAGTGGGGAAAGGGAACTCGTCACTGAAGCTTTCTTT. Its translation: CASSGERELVTEAFF. Full variable domain (missing parts from reference TRBV2 and TRBJ1-1): EPEVTQTPSHQVTQMGQEVILRCVPISNHLYFYWYRQILGQKVEFLVSFYNNEISEKSEIFDDQFSVERPDGSNFTLKIRSTKLEDSAMYFCASSGERELVTEAFFGQGTRLTVV.